Sequencing of this T cell receptor (beta chain) was carried out in a study of T cell responses to AZD1222 COVID-19 vaccine. For the study at large: Timing groups of about 4 and about 12 weeks for second doses were pooled.

The CDR3 contains 16 residues. The germline gives CDR1 MNHNS, CDR2 SASEGT. Trimming at V came to 2 bases and at J to 3 bases, leaving 6 bases not matched to a gene. Note on this clone: Its antigen is currently unknown.

The study, taken as a whole, reports: White British donors predominated, females outnumbered males, and clonal diversity was possibly underestimated. Spike-spanning, vaccine-associated CD4 TCRs were dominant at 160-218 and 743-854.

Sequencing was performed with immunoSEQ multiplex PCR; in TCRdb, only in-frame clones are kept and a portion is missing. This sample has some 150,000 clones, with roughly nine tenths found just once. Sequences were derived from peripheral blood, sampled on day 0 of AZD1222 vaccination. The genes are TRBV6-1 and TRBJ2-2; 7 bases align to TRBD2. The origin of this receptor is an adult in good health. In nucleotides, the CDR3 is TGTGCCAGCAGTGAAAGAAGGGCGGGGGACACCGGGGAGCTGTTTTTT. Translation gives CASSERRAGDTGELFF.